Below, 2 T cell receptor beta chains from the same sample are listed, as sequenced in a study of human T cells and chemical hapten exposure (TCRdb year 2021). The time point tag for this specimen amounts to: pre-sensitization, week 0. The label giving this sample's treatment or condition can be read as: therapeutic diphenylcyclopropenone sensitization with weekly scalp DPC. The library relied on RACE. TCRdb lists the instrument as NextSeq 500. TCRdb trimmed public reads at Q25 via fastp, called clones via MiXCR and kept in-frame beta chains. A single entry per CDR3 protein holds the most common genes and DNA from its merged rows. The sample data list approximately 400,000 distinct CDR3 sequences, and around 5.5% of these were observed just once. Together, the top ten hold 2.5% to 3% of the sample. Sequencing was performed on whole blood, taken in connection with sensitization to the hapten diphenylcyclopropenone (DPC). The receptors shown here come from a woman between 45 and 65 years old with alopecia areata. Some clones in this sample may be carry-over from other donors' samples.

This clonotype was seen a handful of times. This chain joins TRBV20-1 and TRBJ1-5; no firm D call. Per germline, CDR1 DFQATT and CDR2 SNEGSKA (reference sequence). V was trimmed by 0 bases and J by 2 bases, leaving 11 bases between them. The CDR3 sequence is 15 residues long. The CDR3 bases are TGCAGTGCTAGAGATAGGAGGTTGGGCAATCAGCCCCAGCATTTT. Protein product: CSARDRRLGNQPQHF.

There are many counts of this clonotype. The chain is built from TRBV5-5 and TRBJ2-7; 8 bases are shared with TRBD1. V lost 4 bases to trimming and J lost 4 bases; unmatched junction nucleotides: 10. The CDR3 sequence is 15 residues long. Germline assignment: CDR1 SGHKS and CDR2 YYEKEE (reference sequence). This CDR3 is CASSPRGQGGYEQYF. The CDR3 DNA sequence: TGTGCCAGCAGCCCCAGAGGACAGGGTGGATACGAGCAGTACTTC.